This T cell receptor (beta chain) was sequenced during a study of T cells in Graves' hyperthyroidism and ophthalmopathy. Authors of the study amplified TCR beta CDR3 regions from RNA transcripts. The HTBI primer set was used in a first-round RT-PCR of the TCR CDR3. TCRdb re-derived calls from the multiplex PCR reads in MiXCR, one entry per CDR3 protein. This sample has 250,000 to 300,000 distinct CDR3 sequences, with roughly 15% found just once. This clonotype has ten or more counts. Germline CDR1 reads SEHNR; CDR2 reads FQNEAQ (reference sequence). The CDR3 extends over 14 amino acids. V lost 5 bases and J 2 bases, leaving 11 bases between the germline ends.

V is TRBV7-9 and J is TRBJ2-3; a possible D gene is TRBD1 (5 bases). Sequencing was done on a sample of blood. The origin of this receptor is a woman aged 40-49 years with Graves' hyperthyroidism. The CDR3, as DNA: TGTGCCAGCAGCACAGACAGCTTCACAGATACGCAGTATTTT. As protein: CASSTDSFTDTQYF.